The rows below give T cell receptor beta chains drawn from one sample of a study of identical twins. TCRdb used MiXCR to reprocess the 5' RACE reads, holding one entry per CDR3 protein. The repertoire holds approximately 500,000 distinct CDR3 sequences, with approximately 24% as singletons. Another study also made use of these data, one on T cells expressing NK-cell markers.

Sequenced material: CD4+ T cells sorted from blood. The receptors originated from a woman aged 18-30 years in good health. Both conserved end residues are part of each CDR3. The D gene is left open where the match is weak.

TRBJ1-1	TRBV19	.	CASSMSHTEAFF
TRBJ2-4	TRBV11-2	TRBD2	CASSSLRGGQKNIQYF
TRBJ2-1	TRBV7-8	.	CASSFGALMLNEQFF
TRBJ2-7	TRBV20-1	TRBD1	CSARPQGMAYEQYF
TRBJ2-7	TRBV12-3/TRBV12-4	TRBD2	CASSMMSSGGRPIYEQYF
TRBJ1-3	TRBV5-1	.	CASRKEVGNTIYF
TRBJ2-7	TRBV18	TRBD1	CASSPGQVEPKQYF
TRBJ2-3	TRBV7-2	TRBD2	CASRPPGTRKDTQYF
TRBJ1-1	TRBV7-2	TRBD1	CASSSFGTDTEAFF
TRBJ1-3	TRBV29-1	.	CSVARFSPSGNTIYF
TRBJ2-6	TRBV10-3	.	CAISREGGANVLTF
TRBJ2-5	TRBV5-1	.	CASSLDVTVKETQYF
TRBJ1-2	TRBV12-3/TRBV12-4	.	CASSLGRKNYGYTF
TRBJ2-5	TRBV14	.	CASSQQTRPQETQYF
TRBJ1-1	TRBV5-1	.	CASGLQQNTEAFF